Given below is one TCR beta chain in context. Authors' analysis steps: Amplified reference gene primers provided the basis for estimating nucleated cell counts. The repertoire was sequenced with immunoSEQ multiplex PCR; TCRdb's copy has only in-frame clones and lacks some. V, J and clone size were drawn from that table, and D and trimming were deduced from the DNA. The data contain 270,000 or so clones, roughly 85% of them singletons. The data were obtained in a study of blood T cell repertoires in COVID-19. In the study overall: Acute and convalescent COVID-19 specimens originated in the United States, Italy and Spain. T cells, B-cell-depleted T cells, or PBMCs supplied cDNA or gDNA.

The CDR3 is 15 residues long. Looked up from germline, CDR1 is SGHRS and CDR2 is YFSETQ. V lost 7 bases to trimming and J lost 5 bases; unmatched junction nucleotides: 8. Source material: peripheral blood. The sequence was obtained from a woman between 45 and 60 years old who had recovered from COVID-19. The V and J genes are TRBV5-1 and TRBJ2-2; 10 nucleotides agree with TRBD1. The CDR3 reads CASSFGTGETGELFF. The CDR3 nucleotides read TGCGCCAGCTCATTTGGGACAGGGGAAACCGGGGAGCTGTTTTTT. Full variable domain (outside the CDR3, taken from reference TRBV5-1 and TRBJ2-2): KAGVTQTPRYLIKTRGQQVTLSCSPISGHRSVSWYQQTPGQGLQFLFEYFSETQRNKGNFPGRFSGRQFSNSRSEMNVSTLELGDSALYLCASSFGTGETGELFFGEGSRLTVL.